These T cell receptor beta chains were read from a single sample in a study of early T cells in non-severe SARS-CoV-2 infection. TCRdb re-derived calls from the 5' RACE reads in MiXCR, one entry per CDR3 protein. The sample has some 35,000 distinct CDR3 sequences; over 4.5% are singletons. The sample was whole blood. The source is an adult who was a healthcare worker with PCR-confirmed SARS-CoV-2 infection or an uninfected control (not recorded which). Both conserved end residues are part of each CDR3. Fields, in order: V gene, D gene, clone size, J gene, CDR3 DNA, CDR3 protein. D genes are given only for firm matches. For some rows the clone size is stated as once, few or many, or as a class when expanded; others skip it.

TRBV15	TRBD1	many	TRBJ1-2	TGTGCCACCAGCAGGAGCAGGACAGGGGGCGGCTACACCTTC	CATSRSRTGGGYTF
TRBV28	NA	NA	TRBJ1-1	TGTGCCAGCAGTTCGGTCTTTGCTGAAGCTTTCTTT	CASSSVFAEAFF
TRBV7-2	NA	many	TRBJ1-1	TGTGCCAGCACCCTAACAGAGAACACTGAAGCTTTCTTT	CASTLTENTEAFF
TRBV6-2/TRBV6-3	NA	many	TRBJ1-5	TGTGCCAGCAGTGACAGGCGTCCCTCCCGGACCCAGCATTTT	CASSDRRPSRTQHF
TRBV7-2	NA	many	TRBJ1-4	TGTGCCAGCAGCGCTCGGACAGCTCGTAATGAAAAACTGTTTTTT	CASSARTARNEKLFF
TRBV6-2/TRBV6-3	NA	many	TRBJ2-1	TGTGCCAGCAGCCGACTGACCGCGACCCAGTCCAATGAGCAGTTCTTC	CASSRLTATQSNEQFF
TRBV12-3/TRBV12-4	NA	many	TRBJ1-1	TGTGCCAGCAGTCCAGTATTGAACACTGAAGCTTTCTTT	CASSPVLNTEAFF
TRBV20-1	NA	NA	TRBJ2-5	TGCAGTGCTAGAGGTACCGCGACCCAGTACTTC	CSARGTATQYF
TRBV7-9	TRBD1	NA	TRBJ2-5	TGTGCCAGCAGCCCGGGGTGGGGCCCGGGACAGGGACAAGAGACCCAGTACTTC	CASSPGWGPGQGQETQYF
TRBV20-1	NA	NA	TRBJ2-5	TGCAGTGCTCCGCGGGGTAGGGGGCAACGGGAGACCCAGTACTTC	CSAPRGRGQRETQYF
TRBV7-9	NA	NA	TRBJ2-2	TGTGCCAGCAGCCCAGCGGCGGAAGCGAACACCGGGGAGCTGTTTTTT	CASSPAAEANTGELFF
TRBV5-1	NA	few	TRBJ1-1	TGCGCCAGCAGCTTGGATCCGGTGAACACTGAAGCTTTCTTT	CASSLDPVNTEAFF
TRBV7-6	NA	many	TRBJ2-5	TGTGCCAGCAGTCCGGGGGGCAGGGAGACCCAGTACTTC	CASSPGGRETQYF
TRBV4-1	NA	NA	TRBJ2-7	TGCGCCAGCAGCCACGGACTACCTCCCGGAGGTGCCGCGGGCTACGAGCAGTACTTC	CASSHGLPPGGAAGYEQYF
TRBV5-1	NA	NA	TRBJ2-1	TGCGCCAGCAGCTTGAATCAGGGGAATGAGCAGTTCTTC	CASSLNQGNEQFF
TRBV23-1	TRBD2	many	TRBJ2-7	TGCGCCAGCTCCCATGGGACTAGCGGGAGGCTGGCCCTCTCCTACGAGCAGTACTTC	CASSHGTSGRLALSYEQYF
TRBV7-2	TRBD2	NA	TRBJ2-1	TGTGCCAGCAGCTTTGCGGGACTAGCGGGGTATGAGCAGTTCTTC	CASSFAGLAGYEQFF
TRBV12-3/TRBV12-4	TRBD2	many	TRBJ2-1	TGTGCCAGCAGCAGCCCGAAGGGACTAGAGGAAATCTACAATGAGCAGTTCTTC	CASSSPKGLEEIYNEQFF
TRBV28	NA	NA	TRBJ2-5	TGTGCCAAATATGCCGCAAAACAGGGTAGACAAGAGACCCAGTACTTC	CAKYAAKQGRQETQYF
TRBV24-1	NA	many	TRBJ1-2	TGTGCCACCAGTGCTCCCGGGGTTGACTATGGCTACACCTTC	CATSAPGVDYGYTF
TRBV28	TRBD2	many	TRBJ2-1	TGTGCCAGCAGTGTAGGGGGAGCGGGAGGGCTCTACAATGAGCAGTTCTTC	CASSVGGAGGLYNEQFF
TRBV7-3	NA	NA	TRBJ1-1	TGTGCCAGCAGCCCAACTCGAAACACCAGGGGAGCTGAAGCTTTCTTT	CASSPTRNTRGAEAFF
TRBV11-2	TRBD1	many	TRBJ2-2	TGTGCCAGCAGCTCTCCGGGGGACAGGGGGCGAGGCACCGGGGAGCTGTTTTTT	CASSSPGDRGRGTGELFF
TRBV19	TRBD2	few	TRBJ2-2	TGTGCCAGTAGCATAGCGGGATTTAACACCGGGGAGCTGTTTTTT	CASSIAGFNTGELFF
TRBV30	TRBD1	many	TRBJ1-1	TGTGCCTGGAGTCAGGGGGCCCTCCGAGGGCACGAAGCTTTCTTT	CAWSQGALRGHEAFF
TRBV12-3/TRBV12-4	NA	many	TRBJ1-1	TGTGCCAGCAGTTTCGGTCCGAACACTGAAGCTTTCTTT	CASSFGPNTEAFF
TRBV4-2	NA	many	TRBJ2-7	TGTGCCAGCAGCCAAGAAGAGGGAGGAGCCTACGAGCAGTACTTC	CASSQEEGGAYEQYF
TRBV7-9	NA	few	TRBJ2-2	TGTGCCAGCAGCTTCTGGGGCACCGGGGAGCTGTTTTTT	CASSFWGTGELFF
TRBV12-3/TRBV12-4	TRBD2	many	TRBJ2-2	TGTGCCAGCAGTTTTGAGCTAGCGGGTCGACCCGGGGAGCTGTTTTTT	CASSFELAGRPGELFF
TRBV6-2/TRBV6-3	TRBD2	few	TRBJ2-5	TGTGCCAGCGTTCAAACCGGGACTATGGCGGCGACCCAGTACTTC	CASVQTGTMAATQYF